The source of this TCR beta chain is a study of regulatory T cells in long-lasting Graves disease. Time point specified: newly diagnosed GD, antithyroid drugs for less than 3 months. PBMC RNA served as the TCR library source. General observations from the study: Accuracy may have suffered from the small sample size.

Through Arm-PCR of CDR3 regions and iRepertoire HTBI primers, TCR beta libraries were built. From the multiplex PCR reads, TCRdb called clonotypes with MiXCR, one entry per CDR3 protein. This table has hundreds of thousands of distinct CDR3 sequences, about a sixth appearing once. There are 15 residues in the CDR3. Germline V gene lookup returns CDR1 SGHRS and CDR2 YFSETQ. V was shortened by 6 bases and J by 4 bases, with 19 bases between the two germline ends. This clonotype was recorded many times. The target antigen is unknown. The clonotype originates from a female donor with Graves disease. The sample was peripheral blood mononuclear cells (PBMCs), taken at new diagnosis, from a patient treated with antithyroid drugs. The gene calls are TRBV5-1 and TRBJ1-1, with D tentatively TRBD1 (5 bases). CDR3 DNA sequence: TGCGCCAGCACCGAAGCGCAGGGCCTTCTCACTGAAGCTTTCTTT. Protein sequence: CASTEAQGLLTEAFF.